This T cell receptor (beta chain) was found in a study of blood T cell repertoires in COVID-19. Across the whole study: From the United States, Italy and Spain came samples of acute and convalescent COVID-19.

Original analysis: Reference gene primer amplification yielded estimated nucleated cell counts. The table came from immunoSEQ multiplex PCR; TCRdb's copy has only in-frame clones and leaves some out. The D gene and trimming were derived from the DNA, and the V and J assignments and clone size from that table. The sample records fewer than 250,000 clones, 84% being singletons. All enrollees were roughly 18 to 89 years old and from 25 or so US areas. Cohorts were determined from participant-reported clinical history. In this sample, this clone turned up once. Specimen: PBMCs or T cells enriched from blood (not recorded which). The sequence derives from a woman under 40 who had been exposed to COVID-19.

In DNA form, the CDR3 reads TGTGCCAGCAGCCGGATTCGGAGGGTCGGGTCGTCGCTCTCCATGAACACTGAAGCTTTCTTT. Translated, it gives CASSRIRRVGSSLSMNTEAFF. The chain carries TRBV14 and TRBJ1-1; D is undetermined. Trimming took 4 bases from V and 0 from J, leaving 30 bases between them. Germline V gives CDR1 SGHDN, CDR2 FVKESK. The CDR3 length is 21 residues.